This entry lists 8 T cell receptor beta chains sequenced from one sample in a study of blood T cells in healthy people across ages. It was with a sample-barcoded 5' primer and a J-beta primer mix that a second PCR of roughly 6 to 11 cycles was run. A single record per CDR3 protein comes from TCRdb applying MiXCR to the 5' RACE reads. The table includes about 540,000 distinct CDR3 sequences, 20% to 30% detected once. This same sample was also taken into another study, of T cells of mothers and their children.

Sequencing was carried out using blood. Every receptor here comes from a boy younger than 18 in good health.

This clonotype occurred once. Compared with germline, one end of the junction differs, possibly owing to a read error. The V and J genes are TRBV6-2 or TRBV6-3 and TRBJ2-1; D is uncertain. CDR1 MNHEY and CDR2 SVGEGT come from the germline V gene. The CDR3 loop spans 14 amino acids. The CDR3 sequence is CASSYSLRGTELFF. The CDR3 nucleotides read TGTGCCAGCAGTTACTCGTTGCGAGGTACTGAGCTGTTCTTC.

The chain is built from TRBV6-2 or TRBV6-3 and TRBJ2-4; 7 nucleotides agree with TRBD1. The V gene's germline CDR1 is MNHEY and CDR2 SVGEGT. The ends lost 7 bases at V and 0 bases at J; junction bases unmatched: 6. The CDR3 has 15 residues. This CDR3 is CASKGADLAKNIQYF. The CDR3 DNA is TGTGCCAGCAAGGGGGCGGACCTAGCCAAAAACATTCAGTACTTC.

The CDR3 region has the DNA TGTGCCAGCAGTTTAGTGTACAATCTCAAAAACATTCAGTACTTC. Translation gives CASSLVYNLKNIQYF. The chain employs TRBV27 and TRBJ2-4; D is ambiguous. Germline V CDR1 and CDR2: MNHEY, SMNVEV (reference sequence). V shed 2 bases and J shed 3 bases, with 11 bases lying between them. CDR3 size: 15 residues.

The chain joins TRBV3-1 to TRBJ2-1, with a weak D call TRBD2 (6 bases). Germline CDR1 is LGHDT and CDR2 is YNNKEL (reference sequence). V lost 2 bases to trimming and J lost 2 bases, with 19 bases between them. This CDR3 has 18 amino acids. The CDR3 here is CASSQRDWGRLTYNEQFF. The CDR3 region has the DNA TGTGCCAGCAGCCAAAGAGACTGGGGGAGGCTTACCTACAATGAGCAGTTCTTC.

The chain couples TRBV28 to TRBJ2-5; the D gene is possibly TRBD1 (6 bases). CDR1 is MDHEN, CDR2 SYDVKM, per germline. There are 18 residues in the CDR3. Between the trimmed V and J ends, which lost 8 bases and 2 bases, there was a span of 27 bases. The CDR3 is CASAPGTPPNPYQETQYF. Here the CDR3 DNA reads TGTGCCAGCGCTCCTGGGACACCCCCAAACCCATATCAAGAGACCCAGTACTTC.

The rearrangement joins TRBV9 to TRBJ2-4, with D possibly being TRBD1 or TRBD2 (6 bases each). Per the germline V gene, CDR1 is SGDLS and CDR2 is YYNGEE. Deletions cut 2 bases from V and 5 bases from J, with 14 bases between. This CDR3 comprises 15 residues. CDR3: CASSVLVGGENIQYF. The CDR3 DNA sequence: TGTGCCAGCAGCGTTCTCGTGGGGGGCGAAAACATTCAGTACTTC.

The chain has TRBV19 and TRBJ2-1, with D perhaps matching TRBD2 (6 bases). Germline-derived CDR1 and CDR2 are LNHDA and SQIVND (reference sequence). This CDR3 is built from 12 residues. The germline V and J ends were trimmed by 4 bases and 12 bases, with 13 bases remaining between them. CDR3 nucleotides: TGTGCCAGTAGTACCCGACTAGAGAGGCAGTTCTTC. This gives the protein CASSTRLERQFF.

This chain connects TRBV2 to TRBJ2-4, with 7 nucleotides matching TRBD2. Germline loops: CDR1 SNHLY, CDR2 FYNNEI. The CDR3 contains 19 residues. J was trimmed by 0 bases and V by 5 bases; bases with no gene match: 16. The CDR3 region is CASSPLSLADPVAKNIQYF. Here the CDR3 DNA reads TGTGCCAGCAGTCCGTTATCGCTAGCGGACCCCGTAGCCAAAAACATTCAGTACTTC.